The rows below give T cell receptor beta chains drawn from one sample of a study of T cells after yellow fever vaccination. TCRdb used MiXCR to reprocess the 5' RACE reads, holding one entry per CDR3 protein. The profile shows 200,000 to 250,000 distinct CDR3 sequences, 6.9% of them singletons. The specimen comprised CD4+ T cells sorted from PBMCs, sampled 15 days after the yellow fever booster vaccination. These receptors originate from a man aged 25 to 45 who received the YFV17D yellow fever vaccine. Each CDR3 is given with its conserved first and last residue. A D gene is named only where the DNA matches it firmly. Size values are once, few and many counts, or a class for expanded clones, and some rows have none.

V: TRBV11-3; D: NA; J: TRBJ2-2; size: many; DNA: TGTGCCAGCAGCCTCTCCCCTGCCGCAGAAGAGATCGGGGAGCTGTTTTTT; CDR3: CASSLSPAAEEIGELFF
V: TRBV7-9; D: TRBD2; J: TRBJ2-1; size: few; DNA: TGTGCCAGCAGCATCCGGACTAGCGGGAGACTCAATGAGCAGTTCTTC; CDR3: CASSIRTSGRLNEQFF
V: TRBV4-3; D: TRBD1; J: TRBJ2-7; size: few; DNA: TGCGCCAGCAGCCAAGAGGCCGGGACAGGGTACCCCTACGAGCAGTACTTC; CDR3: CASSQEAGTGYPYEQYF
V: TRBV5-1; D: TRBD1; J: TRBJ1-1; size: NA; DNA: TGCGCCAGCAGTTTGGGACAGGGAAACGCTGAAGCTTTCTTT; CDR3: CASSLGQGNAEAFF
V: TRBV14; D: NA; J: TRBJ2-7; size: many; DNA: TGTGCCAGCAGCCAAACAGCCTACGAGCAGTACTTC; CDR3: CASSQTAYEQYF
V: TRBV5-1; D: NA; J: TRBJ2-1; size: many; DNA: TGCGCCAGCAGCTTGGGGGTGGATGAGCAGTTCTTC; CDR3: CASSLGVDEQFF
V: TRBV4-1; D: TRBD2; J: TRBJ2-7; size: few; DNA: TGCGCCAGCAGCCAAGTGCCTCCAGCGGGAGTAGCCTACGAGCAGTACTTC; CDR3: CASSQVPPAGVAYEQYF
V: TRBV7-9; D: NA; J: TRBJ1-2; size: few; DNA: TGTGCCAGCAGCCCGGACGGGACTAACTATGGCTACACCTTC; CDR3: CASSPDGTNYGYTF
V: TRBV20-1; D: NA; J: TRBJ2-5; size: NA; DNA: TGCAGTGCTAGAAGGGGACTCCAAGAGACCCAGTACTTC; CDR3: CSARRGLQETQYF
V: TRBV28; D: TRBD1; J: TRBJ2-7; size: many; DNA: TGTGCCAGCAGATCAGGGGGCCGGGATGTTGACGAGCAGTACTTC; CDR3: CASRSGGRDVDEQYF
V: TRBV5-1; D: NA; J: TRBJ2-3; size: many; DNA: TGCGCCAGCAGCTTGCAGGGAAAAGATACGCAGTATTTT; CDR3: CASSLQGKDTQYF
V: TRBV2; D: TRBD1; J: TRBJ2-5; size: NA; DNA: TGTGCCAGCAGTCTCCGACAGGGGTGGCAAGAGACCCAGTACTTC; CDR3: CASSLRQGWQETQYF
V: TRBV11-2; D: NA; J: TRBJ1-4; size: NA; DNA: TGTGCCAGCAGCTTATCACAGGCCAATGAAAAACTGTTTTTT; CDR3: CASSLSQANEKLFF
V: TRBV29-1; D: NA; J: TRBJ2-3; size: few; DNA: TGCAGCGTTCGGGGGCGGGACCAACCCAGGGGCACAGATACGCAGTATTTT; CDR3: CSVRGRDQPRGTDTQYF
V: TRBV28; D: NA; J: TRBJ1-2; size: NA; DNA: TGTGTCAGCAATCTCCTACGATCAGGGTCGAGCTATGGCTACACCTTC; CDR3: CVSNLLRSGSSYGYTF
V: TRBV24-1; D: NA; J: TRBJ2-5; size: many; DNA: TGTGCCACCAGCTTGACGGAGATCCCTTCGGGCCAGTACTTC; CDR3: CATSLTEIPSGQYF
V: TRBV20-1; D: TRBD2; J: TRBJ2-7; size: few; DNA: TGCAGTGCTAACCTAGCGGGAGGGCTTGGGTACGAGCAGTACTTC; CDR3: CSANLAGGLGYEQYF
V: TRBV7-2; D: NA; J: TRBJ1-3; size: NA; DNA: TGTGCCAGCAGCTTCACCGGGCCCCTGGGAAACACCATATATTTT; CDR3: CASSFTGPLGNTIYF
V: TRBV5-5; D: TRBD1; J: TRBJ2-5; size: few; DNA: TGTGCCAGCAGCTTGTCACAGGGGGGGACCCAGTACTTC; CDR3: CASSLSQGGTQYF
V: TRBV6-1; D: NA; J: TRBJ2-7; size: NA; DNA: TGTGCCAGCAGTGCCTCGCTGCCCTACGAGCAGTACTTC; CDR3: CASSASLPYEQYF
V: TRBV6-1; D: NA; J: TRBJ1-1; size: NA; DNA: TGTGCCAGCAGTGGAGCTGGATCCACTGAAGCTTTCTTT; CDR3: CASSGAGSTEAFF
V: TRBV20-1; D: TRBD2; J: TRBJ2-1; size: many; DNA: TGCAGTGCAAACTTAGCGGGAGGGGACTACAATGAGCAGTTCTTC; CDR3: CSANLAGGDYNEQFF
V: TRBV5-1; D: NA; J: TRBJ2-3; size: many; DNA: TGCGCTAGCAGCATCGACAGGCCCACAGATACGCAGTATTTT; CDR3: CASSIDRPTDTQYF
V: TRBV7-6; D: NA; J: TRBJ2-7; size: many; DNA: TGTGCCAGCAGCTTAAGTACAGGATCCTACGAGCAGTACTTC; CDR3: CASSLSTGSYEQYF
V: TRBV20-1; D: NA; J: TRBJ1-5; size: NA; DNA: TGCAGTGCTAGACAGGGCACTTATAGAAATCAGCCCCAGCATTTT; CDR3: CSARQGTYRNQPQHF
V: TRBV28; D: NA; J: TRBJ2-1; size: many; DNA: TGTGCCAGCAGTTCAGCGGGGACACGTCGTTACAATGAGCAGTTCTTC; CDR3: CASSSAGTRRYNEQFF
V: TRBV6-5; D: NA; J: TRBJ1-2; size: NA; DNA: TGTGCCAGCAGTTATGCAATCGGGGGAGACTATGGCTACACCTTC; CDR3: CASSYAIGGDYGYTF
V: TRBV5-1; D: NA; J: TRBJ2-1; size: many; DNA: TGCGCCAGCAGCTTGGAGGCCCTGATGACCTACAATGAGCAGTTCTTC; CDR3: CASSLEALMTYNEQFF
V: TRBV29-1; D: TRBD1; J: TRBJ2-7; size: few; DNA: TGCAGCGTTGGGGACAGGGGCCCCTACGAGCAGTACTTC; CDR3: CSVGDRGPYEQYF
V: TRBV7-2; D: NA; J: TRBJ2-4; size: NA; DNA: TGTGCCAGCAGCTTATCTCGTTCTGGCGGGATTCAGTACTTC; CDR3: CASSLSRSGGIQYF
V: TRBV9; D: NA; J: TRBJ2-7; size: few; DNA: TGTGCCAGCAGTAAGGGGACCGCATCCTACGAGCAGTACTTC; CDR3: CASSKGTASYEQYF
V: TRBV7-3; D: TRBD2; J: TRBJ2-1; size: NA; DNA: TGTGCCAGCAGCACGCGAGCGGGAGGAGATGAGCAGTTCTTC; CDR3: CASSTRAGGDEQFF
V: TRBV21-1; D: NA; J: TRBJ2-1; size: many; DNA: TGTGCCAGCAACTTAGCGGGAGCCTACAATGAGCAGTTCTTC; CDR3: CASNLAGAYNEQFF
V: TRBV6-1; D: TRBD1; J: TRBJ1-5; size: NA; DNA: TGTGCCAGCAGTCCAGACAGGGCGTTTACGCCCCAGCATTTT; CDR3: CASSPDRAFTPQHF
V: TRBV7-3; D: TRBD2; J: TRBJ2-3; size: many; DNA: TGTGCCAGCAGTTTAGGCACTAGCGGGATTAGCACAGATACGCAGTATTTT; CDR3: CASSLGTSGISTDTQYF
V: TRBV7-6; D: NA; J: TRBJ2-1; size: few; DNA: TGTGCCAGCGCTACAAGGAGGAGGGCCGGTATCAATGAGCAGTTCTTC; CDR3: CASATRRRAGINEQFF
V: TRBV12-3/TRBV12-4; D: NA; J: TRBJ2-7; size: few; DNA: TGTGCCAGCAGACCGGATTTGGGAGAGGCTTACGAGCAGTACTTC; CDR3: CASRPDLGEAYEQYF
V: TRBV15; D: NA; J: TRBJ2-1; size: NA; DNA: TGTGCCACCAAAAGCGACTACTCAAAGGGAGGCAATGAGCAGTTCTTC; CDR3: CATKSDYSKGGNEQFF
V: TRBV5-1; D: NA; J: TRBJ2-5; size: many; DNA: TGCGCCAGCAGCTTGGCCTACGGCGGACAAGAGACCCAGTACTTC; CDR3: CASSLAYGGQETQYF
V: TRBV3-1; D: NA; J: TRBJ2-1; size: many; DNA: TGTGCCAGCGGCCGGAAGAGCTCCTACAATGAGCAGTTCTTC; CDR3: CASGRKSSYNEQFF
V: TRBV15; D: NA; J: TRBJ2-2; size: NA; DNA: TGTGCCACCAGCAGGGACCGGGACAAGGTCTCCGGGGAGCTGTTTTTT; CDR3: CATSRDRDKVSGELFF
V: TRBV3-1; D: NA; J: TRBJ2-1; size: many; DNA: TGTGCCAGCACGGTGGGGAATGAGCAGTTCTTC; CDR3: CASTVGNEQFF
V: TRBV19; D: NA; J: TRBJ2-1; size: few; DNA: TGTGCCAGTAGTACAGGACAGCTAAGGAATGAGCAGTTCTTC; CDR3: CASSTGQLRNEQFF
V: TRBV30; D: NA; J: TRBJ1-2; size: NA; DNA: TGTGCCTGGAGTTTGCAGGTTACTAACTATGGCTACACCTTC; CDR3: CAWSLQVTNYGYTF
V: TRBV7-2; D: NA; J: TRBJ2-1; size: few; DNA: TGTGCCAGCAGCTTAGCTGGGAGTGGCGGCCTTGGGTGGAATGAGCAGTTCTTC; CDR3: CASSLAGSGGLGWNEQFF
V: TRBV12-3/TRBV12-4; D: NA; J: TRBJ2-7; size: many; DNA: TGTGCCAGCAGGGCTACAGGGTTCCCCTCCGAGCAGTACTTC; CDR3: CASRATGFPSEQYF
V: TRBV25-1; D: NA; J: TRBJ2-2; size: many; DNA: TGTGCCAGCAGTGAAACTAGGGCGAACACCGGGGAGCTGTTTTTT; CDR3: CASSETRANTGELFF
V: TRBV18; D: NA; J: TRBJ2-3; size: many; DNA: TGTGCCAGCTCACCACGGGCCGGCACAGATACGCAGTATTTT; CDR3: CASSPRAGTDTQYF
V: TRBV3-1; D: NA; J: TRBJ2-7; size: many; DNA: TGTGCCAGCAGCCAAGGAAGAACCTACGAGCAGTACTTC; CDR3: CASSQGRTYEQYF
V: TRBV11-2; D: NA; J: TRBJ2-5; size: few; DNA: TGTGCCAGCAAGATACAAGAGACCCAGTACTTC; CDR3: CASKIQETQYF
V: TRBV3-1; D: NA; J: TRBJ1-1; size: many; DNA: TGTGCCAGCAGCCAAGATCAAGGTTATACTGAAGCTTTCTTT; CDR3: CASSQDQGYTEAFF
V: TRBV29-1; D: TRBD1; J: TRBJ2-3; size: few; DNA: TGCAGCGTAGGACAGGGTTTCCGCACAGATACGCAGTATTTT; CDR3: CSVGQGFRTDTQYF
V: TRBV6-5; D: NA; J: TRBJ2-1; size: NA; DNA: TGTGCCACTTCCTTAAGGAGGGGTGAGCAGTTCTTC; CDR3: CATSLRRGEQFF
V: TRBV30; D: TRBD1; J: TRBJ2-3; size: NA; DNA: TGTCCCTGGGTCGGTGACAGGGACCCAACAGATACGCAGTATTTT; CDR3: CPWVGDRDPTDTQYF
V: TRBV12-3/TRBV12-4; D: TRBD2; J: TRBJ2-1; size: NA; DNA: TGTGCCAGCAGTTTCTTAGCGGGAGGTCATGGTAATAGGGGGTTCTTC; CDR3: CASSFLAGGHGNRGFF
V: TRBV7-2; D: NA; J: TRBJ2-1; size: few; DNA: TGTGCCAGCAGCATTTTCACGAACTCCTACAATGAGCAGTTCTTC; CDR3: CASSIFTNSYNEQFF
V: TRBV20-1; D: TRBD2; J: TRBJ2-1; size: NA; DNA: TGCAGTGCTAGGGGTGGTAGCGGGGGTGAGCAGTTCTTC; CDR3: CSARGGSGGEQFF
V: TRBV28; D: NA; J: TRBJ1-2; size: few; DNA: TGTGCCAGCAGTGCCCTCACTCCCTATGGCTACACCTTC; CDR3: CASSALTPYGYTF